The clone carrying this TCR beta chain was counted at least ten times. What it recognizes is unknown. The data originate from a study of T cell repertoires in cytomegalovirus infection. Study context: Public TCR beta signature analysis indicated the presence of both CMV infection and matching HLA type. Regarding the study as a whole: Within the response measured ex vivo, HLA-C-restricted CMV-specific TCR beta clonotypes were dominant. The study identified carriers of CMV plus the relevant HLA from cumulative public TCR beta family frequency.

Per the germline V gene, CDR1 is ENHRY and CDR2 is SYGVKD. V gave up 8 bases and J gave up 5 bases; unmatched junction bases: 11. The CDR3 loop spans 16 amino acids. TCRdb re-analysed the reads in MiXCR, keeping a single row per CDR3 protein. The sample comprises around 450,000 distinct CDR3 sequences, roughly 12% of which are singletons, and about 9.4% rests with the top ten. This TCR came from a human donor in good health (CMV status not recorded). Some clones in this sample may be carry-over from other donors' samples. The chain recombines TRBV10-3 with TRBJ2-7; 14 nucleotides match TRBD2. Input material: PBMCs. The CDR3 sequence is CAIRGTSGSVVNEQYF. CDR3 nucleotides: TGTGCCATCCGGGGGACTAGCGGGAGTGTCGTTAACGAGCAGTACTTC.